The 32 T cell receptor beta chains below all came from one sample that was sequenced in a study of regulatory T cells in long-lasting Graves disease. Time point defined: newly diagnosed GD, antithyroid drugs for less than 3 months. Following extraction of RNA from PBMCs, that RNA was used to make the TCR library. Construction of the TCR beta libraries employed iRepertoire HTBI primers in conjunction with Arm-PCR of CDR3 regions. TCRdb re-derived calls from the multiplex PCR reads in MiXCR, one entry per CDR3 protein. The sample has about 540,000 distinct CDR3 sequences; about 13% are singletons. The sample was also linked to a second study, of T cells in Graves' hyperthyroidism and ophthalmopathy.

The source material was peripheral blood mononuclear cells (PBMCs), sampled at new diagnosis, from a patient treated with antithyroid drugs. These TCRs come from a man aged 25 to 40 with Graves disease.

This clonotype appeared many times. V gene TRBV3-1 combines with J gene TRBJ2-7; no reliable D call. This CDR3 region has 12 residues. Germline V lookup: CDR1 LGHDT, CDR2 YNNKEL (reference sequence). Trimming left V 5 bases short and J 3 bases short, with 8 bases between. CDR3 in amino acids: CASSKLDYEQYF. The CDR3 coding sequence is TGTGCCAGCAGCAAGCTGGACTACGAGCAGTACTTC.

This clonotype has only a few counts. CDR3 region: CASSPTFGTAYNEQFF. CDR3 in DNA: TGTGCCAGCTCACCCACTTTCGGGACAGCCTACAATGAGCAGTTCTTC. This chain joins TRBV18 and TRBJ2-1; 7 positions agree with TRBD1. Trimming at V came to 3 bases and at J to 2 bases, leaving 7 bases not matched to a gene. Germline CDR1 and CDR2: KGHSH and LQKENI. The CDR3 covers 16 residues.

As regards this clonotype: A read error may account for a junction end that differs from germline. This chain uses TRBV7-9 with TRBJ2-3; 11 bases map to TRBD2. This CDR3 has 15 residues. Germline CDR1 and CDR2: SEHNR and FQNEAQ (reference sequence). The CDR3 region is CASRLAGGLDDTQYF. CDR3 bases: TGTGCCAGCAGGTTAGCGGGAGGGTTGGATGATACGCAGTATTTT.

This clonotype has only a few counts. Because the CDR3 is missing its conserved closing phenylalanine or tryptophan, this is likely a read error. The DNA is omitted, as the CDR3 cannot be located on it reliably, and the CDR3 follows TCRdb's listing. This sequence joins TRBV29-1 and TRBJ2-1; the table's D call of TRBD2 was not tested on the DNA. From its first to its last residue, the CDR3 has 8 amino acids. Germline lookup yields CDR1 SQVTM and CDR2 ANQGSEA. CDR3 in amino acids: CSRRPVTV.

For this clonotype: A much larger clone is a single base away; this may be a read error. The V call is TRBV24-1, the J call TRBJ2-1; TRBD2 might be the D (6 bases). This CDR3 is built from 15 residues. The germline gives CDR1 KGHDR, CDR2 SFDVKD. Trimming left V 2 bases short and J 1 base short, with 8 bases between. The CDR3 loop reads CATSDWGESYNEQFF. CDR3 coding DNA: TGTGCCACCAGTGATTGGGGGGAATCCTACAATGAGCAGTTCTTC.

The chain is built from TRBV6-1 and TRBJ1-5; D is uncertain. Germline V gene sequence: CDR1 MNHNS, CDR2 SASEGT. The CDR3 totals 17 residues. V lost 2 bases to trimming and J lost 0 bases, with 14 bases between them. DNA for the CDR3: TGTGCCAGCAGTGAATGGTGGGGAAGTTATAGCAATCAGCCCCAGCATTTT. This translates into CASSEWWGSYSNQPQHF.

This clonotype was detected many times. The chain links TRBV29-1 to TRBJ2-1; D uncertain. The DNA end favors TRBJ2-5, so the J call may be wrong. Germline CDR1 and CDR2: SQVTM and ANQGSEA. This CDR3 is 12 amino acids long. The CDR3 sequence is CSVKTSGETQYF. CDR3 nucleotides: TGCAGCGTTAAAACCTCGGGAGAGACCCAGTACTTC.

This clonotype was found a few times. In DNA, the CDR3 is TGCGCCAGCAGTGAGGAGGGCGGATACAATCAGCCCCAGCATTTT. This translates into CASSEEGGYNQPQHF. This chain joins TRBV10-1 and TRBJ1-5; D unclear. The germline V and J ends were trimmed by 2 bases and 3 bases, with 11 bases remaining between them. CDR3 length equals 15 residues. Looked up from germline, CDR1 is WNHNN and CDR2 is SYGVQD (reference sequence).

Points on this clonotype: This could be a read error, since a much larger clone is one nucleotide away. As the CDR3 is not closed by the conserved phenylalanine or tryptophan, this likely results from a read error. The chain combines TRBV6-1 with TRBJ2-7; 11 bases agree with TRBD2. V lost 6 bases and J lost 3; bases outside the gene matches: 13. Looked up from germline, CDR1 is MNHNS and CDR2 is SASEGT. The CDR3 has 17 amino acids. The CDR3 is CASRVAGGPGLFYEQYS. The DNA of the CDR3 is TGTGCCAGCAGAGTAGCGGGAGGGCCTGGGTTATTCTACGAGCAGTACTCC.

The chain carries TRBV18 and TRBJ2-7; the D gene is possibly TRBD2 (5 bases). Trimming removed 3 bases from V and 2 bases from J, with 5 bases in between. The CDR3 spans 12 residues. CDR1 and CDR2 (germline): KGHSH, LQKENI. The CDR3, as DNA: TGTGCCAGCTCACCGGAGGCCTACGAGCAGTACTTC. Translated, it gives CASSPEAYEQYF.

This clonotype was seen repeatedly, ten times or more. The chain recombines TRBV7-9 with TRBJ2-3; D not certain. V lost 1 base and J lost 5, with 4 bases in between. Per the germline V gene, CDR1 is SEHNR and CDR2 is FQNEAQ (reference sequence). This CDR3 has 12 amino acids. The CDR3 loop is CASSLVIDTQYF. CDR3 sequence (DNA): TGTGCCAGCAGCTTAGTGATAGATACGCAGTATTTT.

This clonotype was observed at least ten times. V is TRBV9 and J is TRBJ2-3; D possibly corresponds to TRBD2 (6 bases). CDR1 SGDLS and CDR2 YYNGEE come from the germline V gene. The V and J ends lost 2 bases and 9 bases respectively, with 16 bases between them. CDR3 length: 14 residues. The CDR3 here is CASSVPSGGETQYF. CDR3 coding DNA: TGTGCCAGCAGCGTGCCCTCCGGGGGAGAAACGCAGTATTTT. The variable domain in full, with the rest retrieved from reference TRBV9 and TRBJ2-3, is DSGVTQTPKHLITATGQRVTLRCSPRSGDLSVYWYQQSLDQGLQFLIQYYNGEERAKGNILERFSAQQFPDLHSELNLSSLELGDSALYFCASSVPSGGETQYFGPGTRLTVL.

This clonotype has a count of ten or more. The CDR3 DNA is TGTGCCAGCAGCCCAGGGTCGGGGAACACTGAAGCTTTCTTT. Its protein product is CASSPGSGNTEAFF. This chain joins TRBV7-8 and TRBJ1-1; weak D call: TRBD1 (5 bases). Germline V CDR1 and CDR2: SGHVS, FQNEAQ. With 5 bases removed from V and 1 base from J, the gap between germline ends came to 11 bases. CDR3 size: 14 residues.

The V and J genes are TRBV7-9 and TRBJ1-1, with unresolved D. V was pared by 5 bases and J by 1 base, with 17 bases between. Looked up from germline, CDR1 is SEHNR and CDR2 is FQNEAQ (reference sequence). The CDR3 runs to 16 residues. The DNA for the CDR3 is TGTGCCAGCAGCCCATCCGCGGGAGGGAGGAACACTGAAGCTTTCTTT. It specifies CASSPSAGGRNTEAFF. Full variable domain (outside the CDR3, taken from reference TRBV7-9 and TRBJ1-1): DTGVSQNPRHKITKRGQNVTFRCDPISEHNRLYWYRQTLGQGPEFLTYFQNEAQLEKSRLLSDRFSAERPKGSFSTLEIQRTEQGDSAMYLCASSPSAGGRNTEAFFGQGTRLTVV.

This clonotype has ten or more counts. The V gene is TRBV2, the J gene TRBJ1-2, with TRBD1 identical over 8 bases. Germline CDR1 reads SNHLY; CDR2 reads FYNNEI. After removal of 8 bases from V and 4 bases from J, the junction contained 15 bases not matched to a gene. The CDR3 has 16 residues. Here the CDR3 DNA reads TGTGCCAGCCCGAGCACAGGGGGTAGACCGTTCTATGGCTACACCTTC. The encoded protein is CASPSTGGRPFYGYTF.

This clonotype was detected ten times or more. The CDR3 sequence: CASSKLGTTEPYEQYF. The CDR3 DNA is TGTGCCAGCAGTAAGCTTGGGACTACCGAACCTTACGAGCAGTACTTC. This chain joins TRBV6-1 and TRBJ2-7; 7 bases map to TRBD2. The CDR3 runs to 16 residues. Looked up from germline, CDR1 is MNHNS and CDR2 is SASEGT. Germline trimming cut 5 bases from V and 4 bases from J; bases unmatched to any gene: 14.

This sequence joins TRBV2 and TRBJ2-3; TRBD2 matches 12 bases. With 1 base clipped from V and 2 bases from J, the junction kept 4 bases outside the gene matches. The CDR3 extends over 17 amino acids. Per the germline V gene, CDR1 is SNHLY and CDR2 is FYNNEI. The CDR3 nucleotides read TGTGCCAGCAGTGAAGGGGGACTAGCGGGCAACACAGATACGCAGTATTTT. Residues: CASSEGGLAGNTDTQYF.

At least ten counts were recorded for this clonotype. The chain combines TRBV12-3 or TRBV12-4 with TRBJ2-3; 8 nucleotides match TRBD2. CDR3 length equals 16 residues. With 8 bases clipped from V and 3 bases from J, the junction kept 13 bases outside the gene matches. In DNA form, the CDR3 reads TGTGCCAGCCTCTTCGGGAGGGGAGGTGGTACAGATACGCAGTATTTT. This translates into CASLFGRGGGTDTQYF.

The chain employs TRBV7-9 and TRBJ1-4; D gene uncertain. This CDR3 has 14 residues. The V gene lost 4 bases and the J gene lost 5 bases, with 11 bases spanning the gap. Germline values: CDR1 SEHNR, CDR2 FQNEAQ (reference sequence). The CDR3 protein is CASSSRGENEKLFF. The CDR3 DNA is TGTGCCAGCAGCTCACGAGGAGAAAATGAAAAACTGTTTTTT.

This clonotype was seen more than once but under ten times. V usage is TRBV19 and J usage is TRBJ1-5; unclear D gene. The CDR3 runs 16 residues. The V end was cut by 3 bases, the J end by 3 bases, with 15 bases between. CDR1 is LNHDA and CDR2 is SQIVND in the germline V gene (reference sequence). CDR3 sequence: CASSIRPTATNQPQHF. In DNA form, the CDR3 reads TGTGCCAGTAGTATCCGCCCGACGGCCACCAATCAGCCCCAGCATTTT.

This chain connects TRBV11-1 to TRBJ2-6; 9 bases map to TRBD1. Germline V gives CDR1 SGHAT, CDR2 FQDESV (reference sequence). The CDR3 consists of 19 residues. V trimming: 3 bases; J trimming: 0 bases; junction bases outside the gene matches: 9. CDR3 residues: CASSLRWTGVSSGANVLTF. DNA of the CDR3: TGTGCCAGCAGCTTGCGTTGGACAGGGGTGAGCTCTGGGGCCAACGTCCTGACTTTC. Variable domain in full (rest from reference TRBV11-1 and TRBJ2-6): EAEVAQSPRYKITEKSQAVAFWCDPISGHATLYWYRQILGQGPELLVQFQDESVVDDSQLPKDRFSAERLKGVDSTLKIQPAELGDSAMYLCASSLRWTGVSSGANVLTFGAGSRLTVL.

The chain employs TRBV18 and TRBJ2-7; D may be TRBD1 (5 bases). The V gene's germline CDR1 is KGHSH and CDR2 LQKENI. V was clipped by 3 bases and J by 2 bases, with 14 bases between them. The length of the CDR3 is 15 residues. The CDR3 nucleotides read TGTGCCAGCTCACCCAACCAAGGCAGGGCCTACGAGCAGTACTTC. Translation: CASSPNQGRAYEQYF.

This clonotype was observed at least ten times. The rearrangement uses TRBV12-3 or TRBV12-4 and TRBJ2-3; perhaps TRBD1 as D (5 bases). The CDR3 extends over 13 amino acids. V lost 7 bases and J lost 7, with 15 bases in between. The CDR3 sequence is CASTWGQGYTQYF. CDR3 coding DNA: TGTGCCAGCACCTGGGGTCAGGGATATACGCAGTATTTT.

The table lists this clonotype with a few counts. This chain joins TRBV5-1 and TRBJ2-7; D is perhaps TRBD2 (7 bases). The CDR3 is 16 amino acids. Trimming removed 4 bases at V and 0 bases at J, with 17 bases between. Germline assignment: CDR1 SGHRS and CDR2 YFSETQ. The CDR3 region is CASSPGGGSLSYEQYF. In nucleotides, the CDR3 is TGCGCCAGCAGCCCTGGGGGCGGGAGTCTCTCCTACGAGCAGTACTTC.

The rearrangement uses TRBV25-1 and TRBJ1-1; unclear D gene. The CDR3 length is 13 residues. Deletions cut 7 bases from V and 2 bases from J, with 11 bases between. CDR1 MGHDK and CDR2 SYGVNS come from the germline V gene. The CDR3 DNA reads TGTGCCAGCACCCAGGAGGGAAACACTGAAGCTTTCTTT. It codes for CASTQEGNTEAFF.

As for this clonotype: A much larger clone lies one base from this, so it may be a read error. The chain carries TRBV6-1 and TRBJ2-7, with 7 bases fitting TRBD1. The V segment lost 6 bases and the J segment 7 bases; nucleotides outside the gene matches: 15. Germline-derived CDR1 and CDR2 are MNHNS and SASEGT. The CDR3 runs to 15 residues. The CDR3: CASRFGTATYNEQYF. In nucleotides, the CDR3 is TGTGCCAGCAGGTTCGGGACAGCGACTTACAATGAGCAGTACTTC.

This clonotype was counted between two and nine times. V gene TRBV27 combines with J gene TRBJ2-7; TRBD2 matches at 8 bases. The CDR3 contains 14 residues. After removal of 4 bases from V and 4 bases from J, the junction contained 6 bases not matched to a gene. The germline V gene encodes CDR1 MNHEY and CDR2 SMNVEV (reference sequence). The CDR3 DNA is TGTGCCAGCAGTTCCCCGGGAGGGGAATACGAGCAGTACTTC. Translating it yields CASSSPGGEYEQYF.

This clonotype has a handful of counts. The chain combines TRBV30 with TRBJ2-1; TRBD2 aligns across 7 bases. Germline V CDR1 and CDR2: GTSNPN, SVGIG (reference sequence). V was pared by 0 bases and J by 13 bases, with 9 bases of the junction left unmatched. The CDR3 has 13 amino acids. The CDR3 is CAWSVTSGTIQFF. The CDR3, as DNA: TGTGCCTGGAGTGTAACGAGCGGGACTATACAGTTCTTC.

This clonotype showed up many times. The chain recombines TRBV5-1 with TRBJ2-7; 15 positions agree with TRBD2. Germline V gives CDR1 SGHRS, CDR2 YFSETQ. With V trimmed by 6 bases and J by 0 bases, 10 bases remained unmatched. The CDR3 sequence is 18 residues long. The CDR3 bases are TGCGCCAGCATGTACGGACTAGCGGGAGGGACCCTCTCCTACGAGCAGTACTTC. This translates into CASMYGLAGGTLSYEQYF.

Details on this clonotype: A much larger clone differs from this one at a single base, so this may be a read error. The chain combines TRBV12-3 or TRBV12-4 with TRBJ1-2; weak D call: TRBD1 (5 bases). The CDR3 consists of 15 residues. This chain's CDR3 is CASKPSGTEAYGYAF. Here the CDR3 DNA reads TGTGCCAGCAAACCCTCCGGGACCGAGGCCTATGGCTACGCCTTC.

This clonotype was counted ten times or more. The CDR3 sequence is CASTRDATGNTEAFF. The CDR3 coding sequence is TGTGCCAGCACCCGGGACGCCACGGGGAACACTGAAGCTTTCTTT. This chain connects TRBV6-1 to TRBJ1-1; TRBD1 might be the D (5 bases). Trimming stripped 7 bases from V and 1 base from J, with 16 bases between. The CDR3 extends over 15 amino acids. Germline V lookup: CDR1 MNHNS, CDR2 SASEGT.

The chain joins TRBV4-1 to TRBJ1-2; TRBD1 aligns across 7 bases. The V gene end was trimmed by 1 base and the J gene end by 8 bases; junction bases not matched to a gene: 7. The V gene's germline CDR1 is MGHRA and CDR2 YSYEKL. The CDR3 totals 14 residues. The CDR3 nucleotides are TGCGCCAGCAGCCAAGTGGCAAGGGGGCAAGGCTACACCTTC. This translates into CASSQVARGQGYTF.